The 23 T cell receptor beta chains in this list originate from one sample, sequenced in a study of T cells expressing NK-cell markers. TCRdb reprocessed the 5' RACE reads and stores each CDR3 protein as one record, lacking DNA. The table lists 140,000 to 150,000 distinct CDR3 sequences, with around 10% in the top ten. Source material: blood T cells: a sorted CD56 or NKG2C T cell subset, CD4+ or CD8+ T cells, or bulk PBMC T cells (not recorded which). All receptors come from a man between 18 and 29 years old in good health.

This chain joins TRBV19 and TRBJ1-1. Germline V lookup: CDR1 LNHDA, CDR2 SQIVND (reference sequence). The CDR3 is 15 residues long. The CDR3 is CASSIRAEMNTEAFF.

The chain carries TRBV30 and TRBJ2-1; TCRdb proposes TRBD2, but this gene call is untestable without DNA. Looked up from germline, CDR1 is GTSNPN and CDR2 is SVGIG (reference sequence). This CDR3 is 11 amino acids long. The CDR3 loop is CAAGLADEQFF. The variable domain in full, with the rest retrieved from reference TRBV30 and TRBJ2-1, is SQTIHQWPATLVQPVGSPLSLECTVEGTSNPNLYWYRQAAGRGLQLLFYSVGIGQISSEVPQNLSASRPQDRQFILSSKKLLLSDSGFYLCAAGLADEQFFGPGTRLTVL.

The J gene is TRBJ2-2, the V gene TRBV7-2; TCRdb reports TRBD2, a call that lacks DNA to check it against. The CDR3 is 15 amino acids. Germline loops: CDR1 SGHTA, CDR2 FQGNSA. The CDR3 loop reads CASSLVGGNAGELFF.

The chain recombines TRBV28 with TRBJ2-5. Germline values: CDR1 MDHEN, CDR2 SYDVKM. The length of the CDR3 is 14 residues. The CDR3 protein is CASSLFSGEETQYF.

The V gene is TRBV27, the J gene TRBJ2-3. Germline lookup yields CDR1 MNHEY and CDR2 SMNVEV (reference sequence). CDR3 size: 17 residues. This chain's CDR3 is CASSLVGFENVADTQYF.

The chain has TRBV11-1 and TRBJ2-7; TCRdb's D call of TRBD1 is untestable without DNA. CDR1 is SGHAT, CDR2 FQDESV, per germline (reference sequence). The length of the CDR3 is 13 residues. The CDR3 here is CARNRDRPYEQYF.

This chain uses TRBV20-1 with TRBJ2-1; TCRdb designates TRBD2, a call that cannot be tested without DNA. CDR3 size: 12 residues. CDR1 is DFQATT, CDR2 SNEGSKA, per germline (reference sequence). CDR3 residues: CSAGTSGTEQFF.

CDR3 in amino acids: CASSPLLYGYTF. J is TRBJ1-2 and V is TRBV9. CDR1 and CDR2 from the germline V gene are SGDLS and YYNGEE. The CDR3 is 12 amino acids.

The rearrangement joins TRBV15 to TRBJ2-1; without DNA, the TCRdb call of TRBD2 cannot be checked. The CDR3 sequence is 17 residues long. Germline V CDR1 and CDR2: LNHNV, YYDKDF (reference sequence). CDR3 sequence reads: CATSRDLRLAGDDEQFF.

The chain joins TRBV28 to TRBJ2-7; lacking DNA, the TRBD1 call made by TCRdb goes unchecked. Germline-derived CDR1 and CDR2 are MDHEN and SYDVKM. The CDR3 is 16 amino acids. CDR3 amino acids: CASNKVKGTDRYEQYF. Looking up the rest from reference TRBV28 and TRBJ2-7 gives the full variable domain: DVKVTQSSRYLVKRTGEKVFLECVQDMDHENMFWYRQDPGLGLRLIYFSYDVKMKEKGDIPEGYSVSREKKERFSLILESASTNQTSMYLCASNKVKGTDRYEQYFGPGTRLTVT.

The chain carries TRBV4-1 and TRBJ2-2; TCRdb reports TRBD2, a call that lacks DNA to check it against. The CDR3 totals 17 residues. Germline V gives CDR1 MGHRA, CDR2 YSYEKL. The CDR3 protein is CASSQTSSGRNTGELFF.

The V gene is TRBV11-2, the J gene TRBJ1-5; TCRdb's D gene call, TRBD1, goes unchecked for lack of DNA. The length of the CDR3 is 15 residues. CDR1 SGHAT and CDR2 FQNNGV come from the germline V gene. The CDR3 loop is CASSSTGETGQPQHF.

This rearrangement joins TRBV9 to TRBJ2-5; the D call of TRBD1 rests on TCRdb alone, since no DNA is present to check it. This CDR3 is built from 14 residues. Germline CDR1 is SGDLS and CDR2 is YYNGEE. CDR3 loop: CASSDPRVVETQYF.

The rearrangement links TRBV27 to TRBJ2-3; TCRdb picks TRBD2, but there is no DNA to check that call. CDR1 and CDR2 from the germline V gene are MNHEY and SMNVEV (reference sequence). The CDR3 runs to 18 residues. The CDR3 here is CASSLIGLAGGVADTQYF.

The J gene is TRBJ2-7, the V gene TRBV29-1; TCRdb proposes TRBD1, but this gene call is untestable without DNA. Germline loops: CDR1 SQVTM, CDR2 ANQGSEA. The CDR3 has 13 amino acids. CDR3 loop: CSVSQGASYEQYF.

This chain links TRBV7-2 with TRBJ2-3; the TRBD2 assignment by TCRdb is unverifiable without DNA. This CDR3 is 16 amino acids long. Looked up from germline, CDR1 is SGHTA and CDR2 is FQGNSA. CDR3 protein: CASSLARQRNTDTQYF.

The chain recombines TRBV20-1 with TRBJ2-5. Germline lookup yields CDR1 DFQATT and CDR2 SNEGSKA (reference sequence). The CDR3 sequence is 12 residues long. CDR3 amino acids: CSATVFQETQYF.

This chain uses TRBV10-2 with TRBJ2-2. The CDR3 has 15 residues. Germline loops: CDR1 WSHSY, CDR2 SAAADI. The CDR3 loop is CASRLRTENTGELFF.

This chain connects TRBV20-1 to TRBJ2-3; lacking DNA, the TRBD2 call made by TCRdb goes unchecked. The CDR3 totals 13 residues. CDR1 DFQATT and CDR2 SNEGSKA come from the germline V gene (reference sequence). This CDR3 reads CRLAGVNTDTQYF.

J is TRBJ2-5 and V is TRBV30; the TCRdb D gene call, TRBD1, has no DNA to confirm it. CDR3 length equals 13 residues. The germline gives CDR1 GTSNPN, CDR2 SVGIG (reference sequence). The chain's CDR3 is CALTREVQETQYF.

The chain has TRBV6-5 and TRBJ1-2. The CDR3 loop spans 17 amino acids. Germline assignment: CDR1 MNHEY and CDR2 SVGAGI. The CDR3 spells CASSYSTGPSGDYGYTF.

The CDR3 reads CATSDMTLSAGYTF. This chain connects TRBV24-1 to TRBJ1-2. Germline CDR1 and CDR2: KGHDR and SFDVKD. The CDR3 has 14 amino acids.

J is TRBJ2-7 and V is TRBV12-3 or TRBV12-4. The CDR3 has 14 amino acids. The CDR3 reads CASSLDLDLYEQYF.